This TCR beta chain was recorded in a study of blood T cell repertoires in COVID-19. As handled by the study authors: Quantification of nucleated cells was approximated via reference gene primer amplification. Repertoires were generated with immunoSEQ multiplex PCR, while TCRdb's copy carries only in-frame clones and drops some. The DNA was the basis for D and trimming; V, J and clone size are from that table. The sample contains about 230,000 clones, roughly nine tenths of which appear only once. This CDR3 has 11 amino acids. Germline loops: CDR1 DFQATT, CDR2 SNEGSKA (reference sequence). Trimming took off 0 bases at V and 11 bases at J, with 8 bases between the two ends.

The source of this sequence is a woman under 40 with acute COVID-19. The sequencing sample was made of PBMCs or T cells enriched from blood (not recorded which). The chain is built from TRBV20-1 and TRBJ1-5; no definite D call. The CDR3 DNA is TGCAGTGCTAGAGATTCACGGGCCCAGCATTTT. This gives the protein CSARDSRAQHF.